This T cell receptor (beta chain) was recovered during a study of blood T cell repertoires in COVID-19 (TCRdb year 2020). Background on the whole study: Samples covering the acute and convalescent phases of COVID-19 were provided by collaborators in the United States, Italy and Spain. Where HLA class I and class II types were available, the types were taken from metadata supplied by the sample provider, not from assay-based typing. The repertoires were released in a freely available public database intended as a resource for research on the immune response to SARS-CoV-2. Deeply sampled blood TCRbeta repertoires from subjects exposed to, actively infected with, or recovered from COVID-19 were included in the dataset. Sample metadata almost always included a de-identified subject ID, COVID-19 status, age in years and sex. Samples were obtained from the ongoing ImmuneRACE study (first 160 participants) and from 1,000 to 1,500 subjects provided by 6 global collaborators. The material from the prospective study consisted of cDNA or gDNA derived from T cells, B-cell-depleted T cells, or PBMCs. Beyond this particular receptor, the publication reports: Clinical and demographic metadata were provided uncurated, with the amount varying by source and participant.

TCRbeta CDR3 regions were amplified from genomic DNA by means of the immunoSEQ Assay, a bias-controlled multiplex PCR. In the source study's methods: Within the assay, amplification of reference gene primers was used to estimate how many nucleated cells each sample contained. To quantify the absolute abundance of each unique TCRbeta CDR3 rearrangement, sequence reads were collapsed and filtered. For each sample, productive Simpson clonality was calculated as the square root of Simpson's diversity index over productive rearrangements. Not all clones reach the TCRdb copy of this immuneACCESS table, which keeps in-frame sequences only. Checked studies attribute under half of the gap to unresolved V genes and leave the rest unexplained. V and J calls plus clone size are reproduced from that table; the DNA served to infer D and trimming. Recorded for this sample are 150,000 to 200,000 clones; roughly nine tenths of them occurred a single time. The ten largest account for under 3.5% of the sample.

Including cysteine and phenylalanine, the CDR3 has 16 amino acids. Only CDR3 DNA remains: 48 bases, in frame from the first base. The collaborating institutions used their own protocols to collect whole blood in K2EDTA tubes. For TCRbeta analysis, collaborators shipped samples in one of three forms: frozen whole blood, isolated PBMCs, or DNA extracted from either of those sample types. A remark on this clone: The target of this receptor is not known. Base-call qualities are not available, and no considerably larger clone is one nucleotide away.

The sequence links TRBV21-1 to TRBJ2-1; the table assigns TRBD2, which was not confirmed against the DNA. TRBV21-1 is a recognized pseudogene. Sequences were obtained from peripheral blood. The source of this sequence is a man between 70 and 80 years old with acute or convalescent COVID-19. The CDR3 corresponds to CASSKVWAGVYNEQFF. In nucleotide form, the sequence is TGTGCCAGCAGCAAAGTTTGGGCGGGGGTCTACAATGAGCAGTTCTTC.